This T cell receptor beta chain derives from a study of cytomegalovirus exposure and HLA in healthy donors. PCR involved 60 Vbeta and 13 Jbeta primers. The protocol was immunoSEQ multiplex PCR, while the TCRdb copy is restricted to in-frame clones and leaves out a portion. The sample lists approximately 150,000 clones; around 80% were seen once. Sequenced input: PBMCs. This receptor was obtained from a woman in her 30s in good health and CMV-seropositive.

CDR3 loop: CASSQGQGGEKLFF. For the CDR3, the DNA is TGCGCCAGCAGCCAGGGACAGGGGGGGGAAAAACTGTTTTTT. This chain connects TRBV5-1 to TRBJ1-4; the match to TRBD1 covers 11 bases. CDR3 size: 14 residues. Trimming removed 4 bases from V and 8 bases from J; junction bases left unmatched: 4. Germline CDR1 reads SGHRS; CDR2 reads YFSETQ.